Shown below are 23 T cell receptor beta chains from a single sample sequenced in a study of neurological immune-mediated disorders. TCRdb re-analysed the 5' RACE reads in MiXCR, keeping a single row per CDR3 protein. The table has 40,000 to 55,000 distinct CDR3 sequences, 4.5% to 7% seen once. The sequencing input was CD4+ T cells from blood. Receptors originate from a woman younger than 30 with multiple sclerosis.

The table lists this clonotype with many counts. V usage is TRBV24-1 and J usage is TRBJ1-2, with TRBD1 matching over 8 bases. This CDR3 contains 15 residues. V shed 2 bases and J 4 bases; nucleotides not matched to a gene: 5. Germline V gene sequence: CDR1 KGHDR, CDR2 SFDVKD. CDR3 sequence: CATSDSRTGSYGYTF. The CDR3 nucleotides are TGTGCCACCAGTGATTCGCGGACAGGGAGCTATGGCTACACCTTC.

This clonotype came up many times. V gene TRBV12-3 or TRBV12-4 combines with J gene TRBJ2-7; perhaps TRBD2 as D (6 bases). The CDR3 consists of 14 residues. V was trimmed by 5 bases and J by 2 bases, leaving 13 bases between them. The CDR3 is CASSPRLGAYEQYF. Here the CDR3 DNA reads TGTGCCAGCAGTCCGAGACTAGGAGCCTACGAGCAGTACTTC.

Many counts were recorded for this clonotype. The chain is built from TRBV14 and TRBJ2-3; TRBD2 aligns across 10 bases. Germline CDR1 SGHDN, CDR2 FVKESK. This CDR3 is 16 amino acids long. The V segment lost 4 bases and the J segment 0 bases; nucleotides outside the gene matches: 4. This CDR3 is CASSPGLAVSTDTQYF. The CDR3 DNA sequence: TGTGCCAGCAGCCCAGGACTAGCGGTTAGCACAGATACGCAGTATTTT. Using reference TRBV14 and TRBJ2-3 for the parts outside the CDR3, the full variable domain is EAGVTQFPSHSVIEKGQTVTLRCDPISGHDNLYWYRRVMGKEIKFLLHFVKESKQDESGMPNNRFLAERTGGTYSTLKVQPAELEDSGVYFCASSPGLAVSTDTQYFGPGTRLTVL.

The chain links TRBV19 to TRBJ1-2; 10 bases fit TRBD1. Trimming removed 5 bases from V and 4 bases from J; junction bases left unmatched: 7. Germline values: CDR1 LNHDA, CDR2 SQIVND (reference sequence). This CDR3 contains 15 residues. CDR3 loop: CASSPGDRGPYGYTF. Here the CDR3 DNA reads TGTGCCAGTAGTCCGGGGGACAGGGGTCCCTATGGCTACACCTTC.

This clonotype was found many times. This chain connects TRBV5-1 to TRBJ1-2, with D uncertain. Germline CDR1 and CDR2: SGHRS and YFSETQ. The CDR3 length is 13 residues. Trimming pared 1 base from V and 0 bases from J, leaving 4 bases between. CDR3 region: CASSLTTNYGYTF. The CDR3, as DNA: TGCGCCAGCAGCTTGACAACTAACTATGGCTACACCTTC.

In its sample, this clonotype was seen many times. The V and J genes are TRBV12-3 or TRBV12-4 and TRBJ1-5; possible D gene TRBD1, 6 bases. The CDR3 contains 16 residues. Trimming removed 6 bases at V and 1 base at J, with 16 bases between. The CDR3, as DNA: TGTGCCAGCAGCCCTGGGGGGGGCAGAAGCAATCAGCCCCAGCATTTT. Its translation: CASSPGGGRSNQPQHF.

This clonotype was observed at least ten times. This chain's CDR3 is CSVNGGASDTQYF. The DNA of the CDR3 is TGCAGCGTAAACGGGGGGGCATCAGATACGCAGTATTTT. This chain joins TRBV29-1 and TRBJ2-3; 8 bases are a match to TRBD2. Germline assignment: CDR1 SQVTM and CDR2 ANQGSEA. V was pared by 6 bases and J by 4 bases, with 6 bases of the junction left unmatched. The CDR3 length is 13 residues.

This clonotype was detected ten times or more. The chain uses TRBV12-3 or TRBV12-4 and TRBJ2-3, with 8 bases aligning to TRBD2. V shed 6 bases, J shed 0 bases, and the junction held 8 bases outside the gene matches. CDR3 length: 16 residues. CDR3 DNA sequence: TGTGCCAGCAGCCCCGTGGGACTAGTAAGCACAGATACGCAGTATTTT. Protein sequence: CASSPVGLVSTDTQYF.

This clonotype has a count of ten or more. CDR3 region: CASSREGPRGEKLFF. In nucleotides, the CDR3 is TGTGCCAGCAGCCGGGAGGGTCCCAGGGGTGAAAAACTGTTTTTT. The gene calls are TRBV7-8 and TRBJ1-4, with a tentative D call TRBD1 (6 bases). The ends were cut back, 5 bases at V and 7 bases at J, with 17 bases in the middle. The CDR3 has 15 amino acids. Germline-derived CDR1 and CDR2 are SGHVS and FQNEAQ.

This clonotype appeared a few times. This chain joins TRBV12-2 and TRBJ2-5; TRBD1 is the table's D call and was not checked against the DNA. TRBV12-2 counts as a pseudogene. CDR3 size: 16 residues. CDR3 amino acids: CASRLVLQGGEETQYF. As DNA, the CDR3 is TGTGCAAGTCGCTTAGTTTTACAGGGTGGGGAAGAGACCCAGTACTTC.

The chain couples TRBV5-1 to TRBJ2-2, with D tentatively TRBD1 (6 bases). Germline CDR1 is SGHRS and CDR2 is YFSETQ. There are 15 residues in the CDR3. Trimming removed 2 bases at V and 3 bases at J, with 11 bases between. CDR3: CASSFRGGYTGELFF. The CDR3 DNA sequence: TGCGCCAGCAGCTTCAGGGGCGGTTACACCGGGGAGCTGTTTTTT.

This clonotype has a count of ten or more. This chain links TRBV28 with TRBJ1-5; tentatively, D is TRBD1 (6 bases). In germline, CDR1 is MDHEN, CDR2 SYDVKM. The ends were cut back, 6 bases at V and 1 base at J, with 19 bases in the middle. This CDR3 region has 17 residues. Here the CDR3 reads CASRVLAGTTSNQPQHF. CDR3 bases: TGTGCCAGCAGGGTCTTGGCAGGGACAACGAGCAATCAGCCCCAGCATTTT.

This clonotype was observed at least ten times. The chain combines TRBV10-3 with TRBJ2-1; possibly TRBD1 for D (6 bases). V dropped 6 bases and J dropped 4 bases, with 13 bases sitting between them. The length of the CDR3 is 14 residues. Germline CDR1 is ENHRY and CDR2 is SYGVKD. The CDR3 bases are TGTGCCATCAGACAGGGATCAGTATACAATGAGCAGTTCTTC. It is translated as CAIRQGSVYNEQFF.

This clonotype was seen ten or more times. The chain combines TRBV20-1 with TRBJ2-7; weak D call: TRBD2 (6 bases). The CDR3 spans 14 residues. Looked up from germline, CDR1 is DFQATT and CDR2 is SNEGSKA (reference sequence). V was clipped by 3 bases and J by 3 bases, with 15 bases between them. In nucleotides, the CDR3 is TGCAGTGCTAGGGGGGTTCGGGGACTCTACGAGCAGTACTTC. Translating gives CSARGVRGLYEQYF.

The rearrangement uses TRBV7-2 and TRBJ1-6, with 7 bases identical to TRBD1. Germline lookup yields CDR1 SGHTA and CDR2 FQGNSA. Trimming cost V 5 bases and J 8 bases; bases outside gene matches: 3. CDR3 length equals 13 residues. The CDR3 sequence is CASSDRVYSPLHF. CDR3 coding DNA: TGTGCCAGCAGCGACAGGGTTTATTCACCCCTCCACTTT.

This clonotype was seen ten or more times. CDR3 in amino acids: CASSLEMGTDQPQHF. The CDR3 DNA follows: TGTGCCAGCAGCTTAGAGATGGGGACCGATCAGCCCCAGCATTTT. The gene calls are TRBV7-9 and TRBJ1-5; D possibly corresponds to TRBD1 (5 bases). Germline CDR1 is SEHNR and CDR2 is FQNEAQ (reference sequence). V gave up 1 base and J gave up 5 bases, with 12 bases separating them. This CDR3 is built from 15 residues. Variable domain in full (rest from reference TRBV7-9 and TRBJ1-5): DTGVSQNPRHKITKRGQNVTFRCDPISEHNRLYWYRQTLGQGPEFLTYFQNEAQLEKSRLLSDRFSAERPKGSFSTLEIQRTEQGDSAMYLCASSLEMGTDQPQHFGDGTRLSIL.

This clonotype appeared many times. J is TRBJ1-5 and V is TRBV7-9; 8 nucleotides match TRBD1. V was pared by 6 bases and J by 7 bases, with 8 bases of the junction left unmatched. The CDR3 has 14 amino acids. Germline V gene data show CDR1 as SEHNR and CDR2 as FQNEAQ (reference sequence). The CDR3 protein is CASSFGQGGQPQHF. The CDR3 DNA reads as TGTGCCAGCAGTTTTGGACAGGGAGGACAGCCCCAGCATTTT.

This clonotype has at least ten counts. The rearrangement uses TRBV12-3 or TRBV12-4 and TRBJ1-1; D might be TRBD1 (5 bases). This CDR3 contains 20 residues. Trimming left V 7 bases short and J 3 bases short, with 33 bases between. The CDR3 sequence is CASTFGVVGATRSDHTEAFF. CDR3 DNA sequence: TGTGCCAGCACCTTTGGGGTCGTAGGGGCAACACGGTCAGACCACACTGAAGCTTTCTTT.

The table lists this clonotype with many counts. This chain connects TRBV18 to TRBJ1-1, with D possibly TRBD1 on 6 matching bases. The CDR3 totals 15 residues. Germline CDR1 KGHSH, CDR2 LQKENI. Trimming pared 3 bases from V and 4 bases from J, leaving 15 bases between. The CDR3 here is CASSPGRGAGTEAFF. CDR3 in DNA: TGTGCCAGCTCACCCGGACGGGGGGCGGGCACTGAAGCTTTCTTT.

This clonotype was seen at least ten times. The CDR3 region has the DNA TGCGCCAGCAGCCCCGGGGGGGAAGTCAATGAGCAGTTCTTC. Its protein is CASSPGGEVNEQFF. The J gene is TRBJ2-1, the V gene TRBV5-1; 8 bases are a match to TRBD2. Germline V gene sequence: CDR1 SGHRS, CDR2 YFSETQ. V dropped 4 bases and J dropped 6; count of bases not matched to a gene: 6. The CDR3 length is 14 residues.

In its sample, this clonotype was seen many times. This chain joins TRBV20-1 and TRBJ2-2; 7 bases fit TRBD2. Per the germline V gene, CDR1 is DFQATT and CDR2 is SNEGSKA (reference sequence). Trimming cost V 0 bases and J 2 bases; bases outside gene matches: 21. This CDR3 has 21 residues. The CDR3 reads CSARDGGRGVGRTSNTGELFF. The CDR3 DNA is TGCAGTGCTAGAGATGGGGGTCGGGGGGTAGGGAGGACCAGTAACACCGGGGAGCTGTTTTTT.

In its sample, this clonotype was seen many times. CDR3 sequence (DNA): TGTGCCAGCTCCCGACAGGGTCTTGGCACTGAAGCTTTCTTT. Its protein product is CASSRQGLGTEAFF. The V and J genes are TRBV18 and TRBJ1-1; 7 bases map to TRBD1. Germline CDR1 reads KGHSH; CDR2 reads LQKENI. The J segment lost 4 bases and the V segment lost 6 bases, leaving 8 bases of the junction unmatched. This CDR3 has 14 amino acids.

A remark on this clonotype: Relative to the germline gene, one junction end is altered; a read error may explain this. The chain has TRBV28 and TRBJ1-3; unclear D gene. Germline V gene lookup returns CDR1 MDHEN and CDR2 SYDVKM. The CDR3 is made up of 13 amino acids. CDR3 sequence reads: CASGRFSRNTIYF. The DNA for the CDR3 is TGTGCCAGCGGTCGATTCTCTAGAAACACCATATATTTT.